In its sample, the clone carrying this T cell receptor beta chain was seen a few times. Its antigen is currently unknown. This entry belongs to a study of beta chain features in type 1 diabetes. Whole-study results and caveats: Junctions at VDJ sites from type 1 diabetes patients had fewer insertions and more deletions.

With 3 bases removed from V and 0 bases from J, the gap between germline ends came to 7 bases. From germline, CDR1 is SGHTS and CDR2 YDEGEE. The CDR3 covers 14 residues. Of the isolated RNA, all was reverse transcribed, and so the sequenced material was expressed TCRB transcripts. Some clones are missing from TCRdb's copy, which holds only in-frame ones; the method was immunoSEQ multiplex PCR. The repertoire consists of about 140,000 clones, with 9.5% to 10% occurring once and the leading ten covering approximately 0.69%. Specimen: central memory CD4+ T cells from blood. The TCR was taken from a woman aged 40-49 years in good health. V gene TRBV5-8 combines with J gene TRBJ1-5; D not certain. The chain's CDR3 is CASSYLNSNQPQHF. The CDR3 DNA reads as TGTGCCAGCAGCTACCTAAATAGCAATCAGCCCCAGCATTTT.